The 4 T cell receptor beta chains below all came from one sample that was sequenced in a study of T cell changes during pregnancy in multiple sclerosis. Profiling relied on immunoSEQ multiplex PCR, and the TCRdb table lists in-frame clones only, not all of them. The sample shows 75,000 to 100,000 clones, around 92% of them seen only once. Sample: peripheral blood, taken after pregnancy. The receptors derive from a female donor with multiple sclerosis, enrolled in a pregnancy study.

The chain recombines TRBV19 with TRBJ2-6; tentative D call: TRBD1 (6 bases). The CDR3 is 17 amino acids. The germline V and J ends were trimmed by 2 bases and 4 bases, with 15 bases remaining between them. Germline CDR1 is LNHDA and CDR2 is SQIVND (reference sequence). The chain's CDR3 is CASSISEGVSGANVLTF. The CDR3 DNA reads as TGTGCCAGTAGTATATCCGAGGGGGTCTCCGGGGCCAACGTCCTGACTTTC. Looking up the rest from reference TRBV19 and TRBJ2-6 gives the full variable domain: DGGITQSPKYLFRKEGQNVTLSCEQNLNHDAMYWYRQDPGQGLRLIYYSQIVNDFQKGDIAEGYSVSREKKESFPLTVTSAQKNPTAFYLCASSISEGVSGANVLTFGAGSRLTVL.

This chain links TRBV10-3 with TRBJ2-7; D possibly corresponds to TRBD1 (6 bases). Germline V gene sequence: CDR1 ENHRY, CDR2 SYGVKD. This CDR3 is built from 14 residues. V was cut by 8 bases and J by 2 bases, with 16 bases left in between. The CDR3 loop is CAIARTDEAYEQYF. The CDR3 nucleotides are TGTGCCATCGCTCGGACAGACGAGGCCTACGAGCAGTACTTC.

This clone was seen once. V gene TRBV30 combines with J gene TRBJ1-2; the match to TRBD1 covers 12 bases. Germline trimming cut 3 bases from V and 10 bases from J; bases unmatched to any gene: 3. This CDR3 spans 12 amino acids. From germline, CDR1 is GTSNPN and CDR2 SVGIG (reference sequence). CDR3 protein: CAWSGTGGIYTF. CDR3 in DNA: TGTGCCTGGAGCGGGACAGGGGGCATCTACACCTTC.

The rearrangement uses TRBV21-1 and TRBJ1-5. TRBV21-1 constitutes a pseudogene. The CDR3 contains 13 residues. The CDR3 spells CASSKSGLEPQHF. The CDR3 region has the DNA TGTGCCAGCAGCAAAAGTGGCCTAGAGCCCCAGCATTTT.